This TCR beta chain was obtained from a study of cytomegalovirus exposure and HLA in healthy donors. The germline V and J ends were trimmed by 0 bases and 2 bases, with 10 bases remaining between them. The CDR3 spans 15 residues. CDR1 is SGHRS and CDR2 is YFSETQ in the germline V gene. Clones were read by immunoSEQ multiplex PCR, and TCRdb kept only the in-frame ones, dropping some. The sample yields around 150,000 clones, approximately 80% seen once. The count of this clone is one. This chain joins TRBV5-1 and TRBJ2-3, with D possibly TRBD2 on 5 matching bases. The origin of this receptor is a man between 25 and 39 years old in good health and CMV-seropositive. Source material: PBMCs. This CDR3 is CASSLDGLPTDTQYF. CDR3 coding DNA: TGCGCCAGCAGCTTGGACGGACTGCCCACAGATACGCAGTATTTT.